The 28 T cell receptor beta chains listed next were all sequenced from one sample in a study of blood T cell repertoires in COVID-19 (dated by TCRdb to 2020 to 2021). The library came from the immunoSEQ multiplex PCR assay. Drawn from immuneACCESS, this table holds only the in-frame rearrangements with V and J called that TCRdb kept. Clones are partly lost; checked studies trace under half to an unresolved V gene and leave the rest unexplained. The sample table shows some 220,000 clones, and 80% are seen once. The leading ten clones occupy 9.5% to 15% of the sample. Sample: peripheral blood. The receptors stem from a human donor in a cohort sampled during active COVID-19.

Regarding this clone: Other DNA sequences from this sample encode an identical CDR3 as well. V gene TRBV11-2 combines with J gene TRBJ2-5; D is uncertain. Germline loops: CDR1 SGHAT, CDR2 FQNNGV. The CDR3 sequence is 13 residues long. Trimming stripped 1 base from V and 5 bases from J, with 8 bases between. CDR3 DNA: TGTGCCAGCAGCTTAGGAACCAGGGAGACCCAGTACTTC. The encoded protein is CASSLGTRETQYF.

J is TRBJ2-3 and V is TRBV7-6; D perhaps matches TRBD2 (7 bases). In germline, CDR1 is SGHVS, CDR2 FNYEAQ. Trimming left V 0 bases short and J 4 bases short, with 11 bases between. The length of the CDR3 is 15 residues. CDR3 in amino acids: CASSLAGGPPDTQYF. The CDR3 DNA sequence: TGTGCCAGCAGCTTAGCGGGGGGGCCCCCAGATACGCAGTATTTT.

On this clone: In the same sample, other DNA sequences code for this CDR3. The CDR3 here is CAISDGRGTEAFF. CDR3 nucleotides: TGTGCCATCAGTGATGGGCGGGGGACTGAAGCTTTCTTT. The chain links TRBV10-3 to TRBJ1-1; D possibly corresponds to TRBD1 (5 bases). The CDR3 is 13 residues long. Deletions cut 3 bases from V and 5 bases from J, with 10 bases between. The germline CDR1 and CDR2 sequences are ENHRY and SYGVKD.

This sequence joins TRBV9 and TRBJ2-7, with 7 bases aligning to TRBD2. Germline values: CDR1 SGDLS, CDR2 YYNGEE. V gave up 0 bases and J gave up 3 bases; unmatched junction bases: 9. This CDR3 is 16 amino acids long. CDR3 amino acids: CASSVEWLAAGYEQYF. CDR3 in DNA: TGTGCCAGCAGCGTAGAGTGGCTAGCGGCCGGCTACGAGCAGTACTTC. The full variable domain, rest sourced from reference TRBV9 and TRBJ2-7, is DSGVTQTPKHLITATGQRVTLRCSPRSGDLSVYWYQQSLDQGLQFLIQYYNGEERAKGNILERFSAQQFPDLHSELNLSSLELGDSALYFCASSVEWLAAGYEQYFGPGTRLTVT.

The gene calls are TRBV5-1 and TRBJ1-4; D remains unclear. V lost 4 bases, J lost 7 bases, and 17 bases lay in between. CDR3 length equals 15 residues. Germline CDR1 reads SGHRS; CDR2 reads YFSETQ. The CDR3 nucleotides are TGCGCCAGCAGCCCTTCCGTCCTTAGCGGTGAAAAACTGTTTTTT. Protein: CASSPSVLSGEKLFF.

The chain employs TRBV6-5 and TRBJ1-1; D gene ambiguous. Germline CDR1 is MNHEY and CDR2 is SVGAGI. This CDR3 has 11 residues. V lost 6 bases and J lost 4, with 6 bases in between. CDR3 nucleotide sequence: TGTGCCAGCAGCTTATCCACTGAAGCTTTCTTT. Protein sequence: CASSLSTEAFF.

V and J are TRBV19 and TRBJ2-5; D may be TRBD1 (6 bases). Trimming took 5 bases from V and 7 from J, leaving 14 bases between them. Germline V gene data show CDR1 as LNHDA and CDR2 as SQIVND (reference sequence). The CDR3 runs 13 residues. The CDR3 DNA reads TGTGCCAGTAGTTCCAGGGGCTCCGGGACCCAGTACTTC. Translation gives CASSSRGSGTQYF.

The chain's CDR3 is CASSTGLYNEQFF. The DNA of the CDR3 is TGTGCCAGCAGTACCGGACTTTACAATGAGCAGTTCTTC. V is TRBV6-5 and J is TRBJ2-1; a weak D match, TRBD2 (5 bases). Trimming pared 5 bases from V and 4 bases from J, leaving 9 bases between. Germline CDR1 is MNHEY and CDR2 is SVGAGI. The CDR3 is made up of 13 amino acids.

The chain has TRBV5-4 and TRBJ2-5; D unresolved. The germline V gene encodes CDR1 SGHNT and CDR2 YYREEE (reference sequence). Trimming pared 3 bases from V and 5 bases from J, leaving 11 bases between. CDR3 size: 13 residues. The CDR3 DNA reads TGTGCCAGCAGCTCCGTCGAGAGGGAGACCCAGTACTTC. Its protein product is CASSSVERETQYF.

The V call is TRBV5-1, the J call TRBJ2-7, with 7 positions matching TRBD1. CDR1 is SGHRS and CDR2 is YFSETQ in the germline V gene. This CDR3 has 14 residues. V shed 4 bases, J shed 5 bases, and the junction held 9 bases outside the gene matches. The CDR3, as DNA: TGCGCCAGCAGCCACAGGGGCGCCGGGGACGAGCAGTACTTC. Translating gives CASSHRGAGDEQYF.

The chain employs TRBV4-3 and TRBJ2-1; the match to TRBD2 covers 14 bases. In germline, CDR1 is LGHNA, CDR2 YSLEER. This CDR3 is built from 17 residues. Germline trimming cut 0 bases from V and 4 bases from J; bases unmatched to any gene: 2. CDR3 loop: CASSQDRLAGGYNEQFF. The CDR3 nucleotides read TGCGCCAGCAGCCAAGATCGACTAGCGGGGGGGTACAATGAGCAGTTCTTC.

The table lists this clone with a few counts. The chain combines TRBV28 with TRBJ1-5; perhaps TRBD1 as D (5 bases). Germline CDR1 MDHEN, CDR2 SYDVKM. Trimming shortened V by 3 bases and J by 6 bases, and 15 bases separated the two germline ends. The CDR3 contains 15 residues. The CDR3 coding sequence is TGTGCCAGCAGTTTTATAATGCAGGGAGGTCAGCCCCAGCATTTT. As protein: CASSFIMQGGQPQHF.

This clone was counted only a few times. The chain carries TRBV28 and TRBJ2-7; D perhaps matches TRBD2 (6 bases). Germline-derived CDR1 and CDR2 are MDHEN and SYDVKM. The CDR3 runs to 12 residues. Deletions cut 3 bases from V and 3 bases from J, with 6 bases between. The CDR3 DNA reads TGTGCCAGCAGTTTGACTAGCTACGAGCAGTACTTC. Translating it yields CASSLTSYEQYF.

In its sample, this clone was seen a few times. CDR3 nucleotides: TGTGCCAGTGCTAACAGGGTCACCGGGGAGCTGTTTTTT. Its protein is CASANRVTGELFF. The chain employs TRBV19 and TRBJ2-2, with D maybe TRBD1 (6 bases). Per germline, CDR1 LNHDA and CDR2 SQIVND (reference sequence). There are 13 residues in the CDR3. Deletions cut 8 bases from V and 4 bases from J, with 11 bases between.

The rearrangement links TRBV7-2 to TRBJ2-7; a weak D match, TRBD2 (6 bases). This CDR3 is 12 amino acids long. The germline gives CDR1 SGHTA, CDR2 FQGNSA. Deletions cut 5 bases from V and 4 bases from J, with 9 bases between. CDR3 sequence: CASSAGGYEQYF. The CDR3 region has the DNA TGTGCCAGCAGCGCCGGGGGATACGAGCAGTACTTC.

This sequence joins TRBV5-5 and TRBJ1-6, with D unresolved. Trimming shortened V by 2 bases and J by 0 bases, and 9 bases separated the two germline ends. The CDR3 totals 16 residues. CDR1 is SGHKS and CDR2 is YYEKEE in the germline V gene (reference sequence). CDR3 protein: CASSFSRSSYNSPLHF. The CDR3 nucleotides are TGTGCCAGCAGCTTTTCCAGAAGCTCCTATAATTCACCCCTCCACTTT.

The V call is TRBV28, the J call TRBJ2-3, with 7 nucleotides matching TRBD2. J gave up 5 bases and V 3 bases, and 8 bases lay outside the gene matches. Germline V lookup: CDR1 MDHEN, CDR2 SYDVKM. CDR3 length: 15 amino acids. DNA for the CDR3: TGTGCCAGCAGTTTCGGGGGAGGGTCGCAAGATACGCAGTATTTT. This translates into CASSFGGGSQDTQYF.

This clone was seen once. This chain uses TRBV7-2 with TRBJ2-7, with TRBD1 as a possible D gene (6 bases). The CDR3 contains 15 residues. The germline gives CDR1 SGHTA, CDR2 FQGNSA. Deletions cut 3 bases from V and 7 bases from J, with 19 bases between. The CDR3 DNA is TGTGCCAGCAGCTTGGGCCTAGGGGGAACGGGGGAGCAGTACTTC. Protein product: CASSLGLGGTGEQYF.

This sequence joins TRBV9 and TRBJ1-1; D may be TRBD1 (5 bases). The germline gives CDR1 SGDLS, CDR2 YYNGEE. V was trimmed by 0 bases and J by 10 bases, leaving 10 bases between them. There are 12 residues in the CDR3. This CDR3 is CASSVVYGGAFF. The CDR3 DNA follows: TGTGCCAGCAGCGTAGTGTACGGGGGAGCTTTCTTT. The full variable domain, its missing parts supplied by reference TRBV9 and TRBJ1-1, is DSGVTQTPKHLITATGQRVTLRCSPRSGDLSVYWYQQSLDQGLQFLIQYYNGEERAKGNILERFSAQQFPDLHSELNLSSLELGDSALYFCASSVVYGGAFFGQGTRLTVV.

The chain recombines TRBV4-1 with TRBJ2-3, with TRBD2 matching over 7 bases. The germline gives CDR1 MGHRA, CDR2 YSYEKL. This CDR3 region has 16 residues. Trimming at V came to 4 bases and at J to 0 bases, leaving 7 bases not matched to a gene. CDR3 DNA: TGCGCCAGCAGCCGAGATTCTAGCGGTAGCACAGATACGCAGTATTTT. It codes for CASSRDSSGSTDTQYF.

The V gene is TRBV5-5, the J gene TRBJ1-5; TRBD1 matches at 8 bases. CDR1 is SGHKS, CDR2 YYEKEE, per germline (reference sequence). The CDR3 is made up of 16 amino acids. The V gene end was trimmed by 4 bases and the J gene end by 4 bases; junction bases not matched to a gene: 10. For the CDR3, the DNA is TGTGCCAGCAGCAAAAAAGCCGGGACAGGAAATCAGCCCCAGCATTTT. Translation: CASSKKAGTGNQPQHF.

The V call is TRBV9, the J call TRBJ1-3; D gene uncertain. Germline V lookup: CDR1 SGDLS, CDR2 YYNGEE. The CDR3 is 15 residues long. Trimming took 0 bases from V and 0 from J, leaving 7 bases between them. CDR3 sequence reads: CASSVDLLSGNTIYF. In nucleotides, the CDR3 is TGTGCCAGCAGCGTAGATCTTCTCTCTGGAAACACCATATATTTT. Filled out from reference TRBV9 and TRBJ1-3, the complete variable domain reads DSGVTQTPKHLITATGQRVTLRCSPRSGDLSVYWYQQSLDQGLQFLIQYYNGEERAKGNILERFSAQQFPDLHSELNLSSLELGDSALYFCASSVDLLSGNTIYFGEGSWLTVV.

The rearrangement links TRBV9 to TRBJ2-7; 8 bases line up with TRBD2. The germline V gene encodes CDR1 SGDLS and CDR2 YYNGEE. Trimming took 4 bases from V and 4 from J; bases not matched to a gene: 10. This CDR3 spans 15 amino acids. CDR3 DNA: TGTGCCAGCAGCCCGCGACTAGCGAAGGGGTACGAGCAGTACTTC. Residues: CASSPRLAKGYEQYF.

The CDR3 nucleotides are TGTGCCAGCCTGGTCAGGATCTCCCTTCCTAACGAGCAGTACTTC. Encoded protein: CASLVRISLPNEQYF. The genes are TRBV11-2 and TRBJ2-7, with D hard to call. V lost 8 bases and J 5 bases, leaving 22 bases between the germline ends. Germline V gene sequence: CDR1 SGHAT, CDR2 FQNNGV. CDR3 size: 15 residues.

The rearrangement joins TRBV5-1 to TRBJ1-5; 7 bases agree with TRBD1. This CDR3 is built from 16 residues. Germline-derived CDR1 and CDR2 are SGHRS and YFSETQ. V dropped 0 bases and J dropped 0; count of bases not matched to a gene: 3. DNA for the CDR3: TGCGCCAGCAGCTTGGCGGCAGGGGGTAGCAATCAGCCCCAGCATTTT. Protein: CASSLAAGGSNQPQHF.

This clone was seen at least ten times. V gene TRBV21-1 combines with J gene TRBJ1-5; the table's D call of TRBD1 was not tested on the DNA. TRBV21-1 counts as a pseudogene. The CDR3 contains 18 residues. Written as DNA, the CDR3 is TGTGCCAGCAGCAAATGGGTGTGGGGGACAGGGGGCTATCAGCCCCAGCATTTT. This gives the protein CASSKWVWGTGGYQPQHF.

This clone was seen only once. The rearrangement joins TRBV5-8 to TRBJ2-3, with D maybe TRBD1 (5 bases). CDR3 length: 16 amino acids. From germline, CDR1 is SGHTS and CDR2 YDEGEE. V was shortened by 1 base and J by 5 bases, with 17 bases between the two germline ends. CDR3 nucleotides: TGTGCCAGCAGCTTGAGGGGCCTAAGTGGGATAGATACGCAGTATTTT. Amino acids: CASSLRGLSGIDTQYF. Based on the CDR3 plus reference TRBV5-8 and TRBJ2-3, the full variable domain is EAGVTQSPTHLIKTRGQQATLRCSPISGHTSVYWYQQALGLGLQFLLWYDEGEERNRGNFPPRFSGRQFPNYSSELNVNALELEDSALYLCASSLRGLSGIDTQYFGPGTRLTVL.

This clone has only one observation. The CDR3 DNA is TGCAGCGTTGCTATCACAGGGGGCGAAGCTTTCTTT. Amino acids: CSVAITGGEAFF. The chain uses TRBV29-1 and TRBJ1-1; 9 nucleotides align to TRBD1. The CDR3 totals 12 residues. J lost 8 bases, V lost 4 bases, and 5 bases had no gene match. Germline CDR1 is SQVTM and CDR2 is ANQGSEA.